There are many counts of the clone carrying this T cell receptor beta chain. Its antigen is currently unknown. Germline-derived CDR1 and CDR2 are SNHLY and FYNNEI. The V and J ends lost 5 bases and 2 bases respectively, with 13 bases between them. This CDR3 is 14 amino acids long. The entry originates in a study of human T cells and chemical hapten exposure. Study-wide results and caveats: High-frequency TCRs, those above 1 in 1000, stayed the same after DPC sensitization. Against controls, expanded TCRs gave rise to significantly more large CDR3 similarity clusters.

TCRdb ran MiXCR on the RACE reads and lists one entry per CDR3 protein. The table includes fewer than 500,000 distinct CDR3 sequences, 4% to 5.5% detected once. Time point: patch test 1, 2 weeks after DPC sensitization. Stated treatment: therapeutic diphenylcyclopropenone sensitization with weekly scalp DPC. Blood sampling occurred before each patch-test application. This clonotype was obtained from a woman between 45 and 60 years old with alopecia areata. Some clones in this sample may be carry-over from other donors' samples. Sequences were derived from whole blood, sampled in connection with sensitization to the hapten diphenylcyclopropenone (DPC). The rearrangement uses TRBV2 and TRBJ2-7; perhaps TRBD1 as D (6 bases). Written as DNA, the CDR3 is TGTGCCAGCAGTAGAGACAGGCCAGCCTACGAGCAGTACTTC. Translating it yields CASSRDRPAYEQYF.